The sequence of this T cell receptor (beta chain) was determined in a study of PD-L1 blockade in urothelial cancer. Germline CDR1 is SQVTM and CDR2 is ANQGSEA. Trimming took 4 bases from V and 2 from J; bases not matched to a gene: 2. The CDR3 contains 12 residues. Profiling relied on immunoSEQ multiplex PCR, and the TCRdb table lists in-frame clones only, not all of them. The data hold tens of thousands of clones, with around 79% observed a single time. The clonotype originates from a man between 70 and 80 years old with urothelial cancer. The chain has TRBV29-1 and TRBJ2-7; 7 bases are a match to TRBD1. The starting material was PBMCs, obtained around atezolizumab (anti-PD-L1) treatment. Here the CDR3 reads CSVVQGTYEQYF. The CDR3 nucleotides read TGCAGCGTTGTACAGGGGACCTACGAGCAGTACTTC.